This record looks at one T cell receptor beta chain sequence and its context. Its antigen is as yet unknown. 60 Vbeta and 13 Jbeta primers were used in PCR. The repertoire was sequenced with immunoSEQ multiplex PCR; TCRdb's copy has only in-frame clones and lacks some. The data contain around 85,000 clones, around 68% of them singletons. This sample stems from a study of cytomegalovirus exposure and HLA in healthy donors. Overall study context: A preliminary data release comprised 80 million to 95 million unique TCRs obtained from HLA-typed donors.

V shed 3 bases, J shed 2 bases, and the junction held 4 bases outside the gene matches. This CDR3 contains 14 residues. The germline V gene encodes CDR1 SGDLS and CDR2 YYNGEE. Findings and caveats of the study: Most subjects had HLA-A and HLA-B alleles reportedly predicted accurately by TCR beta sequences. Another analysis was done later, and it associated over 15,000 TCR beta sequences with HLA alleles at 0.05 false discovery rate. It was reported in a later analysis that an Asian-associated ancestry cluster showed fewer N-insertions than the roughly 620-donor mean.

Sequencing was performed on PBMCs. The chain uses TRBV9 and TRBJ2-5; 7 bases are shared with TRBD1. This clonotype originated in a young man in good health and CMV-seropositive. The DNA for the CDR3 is TGTGCCAGCAGCGCTGGGGACAGACAAGAGACCCAGTACTTC. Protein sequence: CASSAGDRQETQYF.